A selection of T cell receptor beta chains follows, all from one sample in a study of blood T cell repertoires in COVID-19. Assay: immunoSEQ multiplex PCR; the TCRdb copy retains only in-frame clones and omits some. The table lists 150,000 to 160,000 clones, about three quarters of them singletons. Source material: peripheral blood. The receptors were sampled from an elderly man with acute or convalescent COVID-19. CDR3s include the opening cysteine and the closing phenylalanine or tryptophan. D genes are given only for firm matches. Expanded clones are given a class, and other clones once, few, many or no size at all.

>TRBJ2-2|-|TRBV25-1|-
CASSWGANTGELFF
TGTGCCAGCAGCTGGGGCGCTAACACCGGGGAGCTGTTTTTT
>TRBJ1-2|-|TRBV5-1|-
CASSYAPGQPEAGYTF
TGCGCCAGCAGCTACGCCCCTGGACAGCCTGAGGCTGGCTACACCTTC
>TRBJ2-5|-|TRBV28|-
CASSWQGRETQYF
TGTGCCAGCAGCTGGCAGGGTCGCGAGACCCAGTACTTC
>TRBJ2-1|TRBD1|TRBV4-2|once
CASSYRTGLGNEQFF
TGTGCCAGCAGCTACCGGACAGGATTGGGCAATGAGCAGTTCTTC
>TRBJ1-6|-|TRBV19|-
CASSPQRSSSYNSPLHF
TGTGCCAGTAGTCCCCAACGGTCGAGCTCCTATAATTCACCCCTCCACTTT
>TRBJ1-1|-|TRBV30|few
CAKSSDSNMNTEAFF
TGTGCCAAAAGTTCGGACAGCAACATGAACACTGAAGCTTTCTTT
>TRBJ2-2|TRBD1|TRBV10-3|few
CAITGRGQSGELFF
TGTGCCATCACGGGAAGGGGGCAGTCCGGGGAGCTGTTTTTT
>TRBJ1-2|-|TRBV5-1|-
CASRQGSGDPNYGYTF
TGCGCCAGCAGGCAGGGAAGTGGGGATCCTAACTATGGCTACACCTTC
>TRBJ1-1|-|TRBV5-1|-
CASSLNAGVDTEAFF
TGCGCCAGCAGCTTAAATGCAGGGGTGGACACTGAAGCTTTCTTT
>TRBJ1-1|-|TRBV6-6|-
CASSPPGDTEAFF
TGTGCCAGCAGTCCACCCGGAGACACTGAAGCTTTCTTT
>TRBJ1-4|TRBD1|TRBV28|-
CASSRQGVEKLFF
TGTGCCAGCAGCCGACAGGGGGTTGAAAAACTGTTTTTT
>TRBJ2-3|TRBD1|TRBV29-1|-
CSARRGTGSTDTQYF
TGCAGCGCCCGTAGGGGGACAGGGTCTACTGATACGCAGTATTTT
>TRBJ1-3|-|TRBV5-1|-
CASSSSNSGASGNTIYF
TGCGCCAGCAGTTCGTCTAATTCAGGGGCCTCTGGAAACACCATATATTTT
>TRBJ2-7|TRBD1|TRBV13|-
CASSLRDRGYEQYF
TGTGCCAGCAGCTTACGGGACAGGGGCTACGAGCAGTACTTC
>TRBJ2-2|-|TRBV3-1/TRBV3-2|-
CASSQVSGELFF
TGTGCCAGCAGCCAAGTTAGCGGGGAGCTGTTTTTT
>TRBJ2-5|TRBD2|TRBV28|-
CASTTGLAGVRGKETQYF
TGTGCCAGCACGACTGGACTAGCGGGGGTCCGTGGAAAAGAGACCCAGTACTTC
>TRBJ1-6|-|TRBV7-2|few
CASSPVEGGKSSPLHF
TGTGCCAGCAGCCCCGTGGAGGGTGGGAAGAGTTCACCCCTCCACTTT
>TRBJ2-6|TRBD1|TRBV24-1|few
CATSEGQGTPGANVLTF
TGTGCCACCAGTGAAGGACAGGGTACCCCTGGGGCCAACGTCCTGACTTTC
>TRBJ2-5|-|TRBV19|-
CASRLQGGKTQYF
TGTGCCAGTCGCCTCCAGGGGGGAAAGACCCAGTACTTC
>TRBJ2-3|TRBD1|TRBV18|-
CASSPRTGAISSTDTQYF
TGTGCCAGCTCACCACGGACAGGGGCGATTTCTAGCACAGATACGCAGTATTTT
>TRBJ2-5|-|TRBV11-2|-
CASSSDIFRETQYF
TGTGCCAGCAGCTCGGACATTTTTAGGGAGACCCAGTACTTC
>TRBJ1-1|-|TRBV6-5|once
CASSYGGGMNTEAFF
TGTGCCAGCAGTTACGGTGGGGGGATGAACACTGAAGCTTTCTTT
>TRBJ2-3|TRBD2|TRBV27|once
CASSPRSGGSTDTQYF
TGTGCCAGCAGCCCTCGGAGCGGGGGGTCCACAGATACGCAGTATTTT
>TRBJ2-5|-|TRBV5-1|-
CASSLNWGRLETQYF
TGCGCCAGCAGCTTGAATTGGGGGCGGTTAGAGACCCAGTACTTC
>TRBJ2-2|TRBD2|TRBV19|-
CASSVGGDTGELFF
TGTGCCAGTAGTGTGGGGGGGGACACCGGGGAGCTGTTTTTT
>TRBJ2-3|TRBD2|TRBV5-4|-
CASSLDLLAELSTDTQYF
TGTGCCAGCAGCTTGGACCTCCTAGCGGAGCTTAGCACAGATACGCAGTATTTT
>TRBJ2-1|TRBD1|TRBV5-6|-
CASSLGQGAWNEQFF
TGTGCCAGCAGCTTGGGGCAGGGGGCGTGGAATGAGCAGTTCTTC
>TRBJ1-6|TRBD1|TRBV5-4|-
CASSLVGTDNSPLHF
TGTGCCAGCAGCTTGGTCGGGACAGATAATTCACCCCTCCACTTT
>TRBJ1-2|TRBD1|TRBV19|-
CARRDRGRYGYTF
TGTGCCAGGAGGGACAGGGGAAGGTATGGCTACACCTTC
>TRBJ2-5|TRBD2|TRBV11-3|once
CASSSLSGTRQETQYF
TGTGCCAGCAGCTCTCTTTCCGGGACTAGACAAGAGACCCAGTACTTC
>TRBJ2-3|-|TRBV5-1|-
CASSLSPGGTDTQYF
TGCGCCAGCAGCTTGTCACCAGGGGGCACAGATACGCAGTATTTT
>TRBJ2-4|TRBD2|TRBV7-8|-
CASSLVVAGGLGDIQYF
TGTGCCAGCAGCTTAGTCGTAGCGGGGGGGCTCGGTGATATTCAGTACTTC
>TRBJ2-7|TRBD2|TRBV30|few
CAWRSGGSLYEQYF
TGTGCCTGGAGAAGCGGGGGGAGTTTATACGAGCAGTACTTC
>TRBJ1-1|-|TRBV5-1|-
CASSLGGDTEAFF
TGCGCCAGCAGCTTGGGGGGAGACACTGAAGCTTTCTTT
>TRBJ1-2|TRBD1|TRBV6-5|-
CASGDRPFQYGYTF
TGTGCCAGTGGGGACAGGCCCTTTCAATATGGCTACACCTTC
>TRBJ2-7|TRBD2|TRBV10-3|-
CAISGTSQTYEQYF
TGTGCCATCAGCGGGACTAGCCAAACCTACGAGCAGTACTTC
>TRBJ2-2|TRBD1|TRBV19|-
CASSIEKTGLTGELFF
TGTGCCAGTAGTATAGAGAAGACAGGGCTCACCGGGGAGCTGTTTTTT
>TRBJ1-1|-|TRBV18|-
CASSPPPPGVGGTEAFF
TGTGCCAGCTCACCTCCCCCGCCGGGTGTAGGTGGGACTGAAGCTTTCTTT